These 8 T cell receptor beta chains came from one sample sequenced in a study of blood T cell repertoires in COVID-19. The data were produced by immunoSEQ multiplex PCR, yet TCRdb's version contains in-frame clones alone and is incomplete. Of 150,000 to 200,000 clones in the sample, 70% to 85% were seen once. The sequenced sample consisted of peripheral blood. The receptor source for this set is a man in his fifties or sixties who had recovered from COVID-19.

CDR3 in DNA: TGTGCCAGCAGTTCTTCTGGGGGGTCGGACTATGGCTACACCTTC. Translation: CASSSSGGSDYGYTF. The chain recombines TRBV28 with TRBJ1-2, with D perhaps matching TRBD1 (5 bases). The V gene lost 4 bases and the J gene lost 3 bases, with 15 bases spanning the gap. The CDR3 loop spans 15 amino acids. Per the germline V gene, CDR1 is MDHEN and CDR2 is SYDVKM.

The chain recombines TRBV5-8 with TRBJ2-7, with TRBD2 matching 11 bases. Germline-derived CDR1 and CDR2 are SGHTS and YDEGEE. Unmatched junction bases numbered 17, after V lost 0 bases and J lost 3 bases. There are 20 residues in the CDR3. This CDR3 is CASSLALAGGDLLLGYEQYF. CDR3 bases: TGTGCCAGCAGCTTGGCTCTAGCGGGAGGCGACCTCCTACTGGGCTACGAGCAGTACTTC.

The chain couples TRBV7-3 to TRBJ2-7, with unresolved D. The CDR3 sequence is 13 residues long. Trimming shortened V by 4 bases and J by 3 bases, and 10 bases separated the two germline ends. Germline CDR1 is SGHTA and CDR2 is FQGTGA. The CDR3 protein is CASSYDMNYEQYF. CDR3 nucleotides: TGTGCCAGCAGCTACGACATGAACTACGAGCAGTACTTC.

The J gene is TRBJ2-1, the V gene TRBV2; 8 bases align to TRBD2. Germline CDR1 SNHLY, CDR2 FYNNEI. The CDR3 covers 15 residues. Germline trimming cut 6 bases from V and 4 bases from J; bases unmatched to any gene: 8. The CDR3 here is CASRTRGGQYNEQFF. For the CDR3, the DNA is TGTGCCAGCAGGACACGGGGGGGGCAGTACAATGAGCAGTTCTTC.

V gene TRBV20-1 combines with J gene TRBJ1-5; the match to TRBD1 covers 7 bases. V dropped 3 bases and J dropped 7; count of bases not matched to a gene: 9. The CDR3 length is 14 residues. Germline assignment: CDR1 DFQATT and CDR2 SNEGSKA (reference sequence). CDR3 DNA sequence: TGCAGTGCTAGTTTAGGGGGCGCGGCCCAGCCCCAGCATTTT. This gives the protein CSASLGGAAQPQHF.

V usage is TRBV6-4 and J usage is TRBJ2-3, with D unresolved. The CDR3 totals 13 residues. Trimming removed 0 bases from V and 5 bases from J, with 6 bases in between. Looked up from germline, CDR1 is MRHNA and CDR2 is SNTAGT. The CDR3 is CASSDSLGDTQYF. In nucleotides, the CDR3 is TGTGCCAGCAGTGACTCGCTAGGAGATACGCAGTATTTT.

The CDR3 nucleotides read TGCGCCAGCAGACCCAGCCGGGACAGTCGCTACGAGCAGTACTTC. Protein: CASRPSRDSRYEQYF. The rearrangement links TRBV5-1 to TRBJ2-7, with 7 bases matching TRBD1. V trimming: 5 bases; J trimming: 3 bases; junction bases outside the gene matches: 11. This CDR3 region has 15 residues. Looked up from germline, CDR1 is SGHRS and CDR2 is YFSETQ.

V gene TRBV7-3 combines with J gene TRBJ2-2; D unresolved. The CDR3 totals 12 residues. Germline CDR1 reads SGHTA; CDR2 reads FQGTGA. Trimming removed 2 bases from V and 8 bases from J, with 6 bases in between. The DNA of the CDR3 is TGTGCCAGCAGCTTAGTATTGGGGGAGCTGTTTTTT. Its translation is CASSLVLGELFF.